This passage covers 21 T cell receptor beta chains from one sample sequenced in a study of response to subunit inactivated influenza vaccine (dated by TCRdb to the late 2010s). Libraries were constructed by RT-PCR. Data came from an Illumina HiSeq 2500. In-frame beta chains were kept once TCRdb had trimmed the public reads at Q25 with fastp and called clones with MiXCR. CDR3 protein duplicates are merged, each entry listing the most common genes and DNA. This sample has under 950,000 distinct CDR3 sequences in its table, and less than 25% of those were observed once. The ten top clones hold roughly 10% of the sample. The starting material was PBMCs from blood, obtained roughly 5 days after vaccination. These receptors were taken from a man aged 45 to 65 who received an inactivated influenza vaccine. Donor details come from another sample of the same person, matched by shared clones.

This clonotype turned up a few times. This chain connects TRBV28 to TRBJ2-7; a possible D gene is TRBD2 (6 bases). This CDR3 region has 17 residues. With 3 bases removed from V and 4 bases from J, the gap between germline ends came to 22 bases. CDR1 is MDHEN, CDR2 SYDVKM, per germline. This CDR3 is CASSFASSGLISYEQYF. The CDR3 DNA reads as TGTGCCAGCAGTTTTGCGAGTAGCGGACTGATAAGTTACGAGCAGTACTTC.

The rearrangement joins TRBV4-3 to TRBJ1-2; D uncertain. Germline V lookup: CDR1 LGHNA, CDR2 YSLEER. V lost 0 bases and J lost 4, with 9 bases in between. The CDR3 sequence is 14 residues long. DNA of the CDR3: TGCGCCAGCAGCCAAGATGTTAGTACCTATGGCTACACCTTC. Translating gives CASSQDVSTYGYTF.

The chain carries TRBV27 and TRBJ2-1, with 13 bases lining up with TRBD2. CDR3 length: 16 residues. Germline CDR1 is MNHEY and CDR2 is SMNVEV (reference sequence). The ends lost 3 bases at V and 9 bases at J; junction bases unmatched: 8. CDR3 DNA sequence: TGTGCCAGCAGTTTCTCGGGCGGACTAGCGGGAGCTGAGCAGTTCTTC. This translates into CASSFSGGLAGAEQFF.

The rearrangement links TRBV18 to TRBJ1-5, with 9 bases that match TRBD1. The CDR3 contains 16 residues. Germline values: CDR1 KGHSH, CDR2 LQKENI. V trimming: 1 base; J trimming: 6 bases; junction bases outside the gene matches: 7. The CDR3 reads CASSPRETGGGQPQHF. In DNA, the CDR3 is TGTGCCAGCTCACCACGGGAAACAGGGGGCGGTCAGCCCCAGCATTTT.

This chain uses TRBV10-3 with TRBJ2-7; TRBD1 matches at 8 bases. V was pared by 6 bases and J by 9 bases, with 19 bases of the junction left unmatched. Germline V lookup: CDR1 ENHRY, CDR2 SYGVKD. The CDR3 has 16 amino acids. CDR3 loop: CAISLDRVQMTNGQYF. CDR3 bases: TGTGCCATCAGCTTGGACAGGGTCCAAATGACGAACGGGCAGTACTTC.

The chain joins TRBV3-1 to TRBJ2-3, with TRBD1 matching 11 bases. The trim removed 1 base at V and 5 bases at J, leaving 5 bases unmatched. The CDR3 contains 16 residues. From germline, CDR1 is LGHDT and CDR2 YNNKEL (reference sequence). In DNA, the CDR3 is TGTGCCAGCAGCCAAGGGACAGGGGGCCTTATAGATACGCAGTATTTT. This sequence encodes CASSQGTGGLIDTQYF.

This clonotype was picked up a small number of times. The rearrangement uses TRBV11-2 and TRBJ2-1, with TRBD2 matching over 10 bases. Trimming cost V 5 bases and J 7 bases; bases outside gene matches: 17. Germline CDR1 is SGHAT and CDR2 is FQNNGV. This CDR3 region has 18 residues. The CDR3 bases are TGTGCCAGCAGCCGAAGGGGACTCGGGACTAGCGCTATGAATGAGCAGTTCTTC. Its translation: CASSRRGLGTSAMNEQFF. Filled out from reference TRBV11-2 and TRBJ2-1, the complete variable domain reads EAGVAQSPRYKIIEKRQSVAFWCNPISGHATLYWYQQILGQGPKLLIQFQNNGVVDDSQLPKDRFSAERLKGVDSTLKIQPAKLEDSAVYLCASSRRGLGTSAMNEQFFGPGTRLTVL.

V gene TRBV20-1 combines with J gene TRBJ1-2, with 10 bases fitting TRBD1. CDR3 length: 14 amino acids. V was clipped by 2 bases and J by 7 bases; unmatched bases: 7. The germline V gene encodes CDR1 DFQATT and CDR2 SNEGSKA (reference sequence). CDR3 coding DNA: TGCAGTGCTAGACAGGACAGGGGGTTGAGTGGCTACACCTTC. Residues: CSARQDRGLSGYTF.

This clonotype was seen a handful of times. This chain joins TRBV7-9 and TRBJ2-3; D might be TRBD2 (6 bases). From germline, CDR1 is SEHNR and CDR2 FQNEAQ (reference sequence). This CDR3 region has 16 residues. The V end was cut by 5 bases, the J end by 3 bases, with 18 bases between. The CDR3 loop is CASSPVLAFDTDTQYF. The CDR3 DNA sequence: TGTGCCAGCAGCCCGGTTCTAGCGTTCGATACAGATACGCAGTATTTT.

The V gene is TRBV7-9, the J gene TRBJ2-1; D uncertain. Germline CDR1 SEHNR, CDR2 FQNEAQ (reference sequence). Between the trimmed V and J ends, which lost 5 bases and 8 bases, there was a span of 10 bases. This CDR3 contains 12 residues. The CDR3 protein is CASSPLADEQFF. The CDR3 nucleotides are TGTGCCAGCAGCCCGTTAGCTGATGAGCAGTTCTTC.

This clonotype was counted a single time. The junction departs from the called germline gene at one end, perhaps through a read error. CDR3 bases: TGTGCCAGCAGCTCTCCCTTACCCTACCACCAGTCGACCAACTATGGCGACACCTTC. Translated, it gives CASSSPLPYHQSTNYGDTF. J is TRBJ1-2 and V is TRBV11-1, with D uncertain. CDR3 length: 19 amino acids. Germline lookup yields CDR1 SGHAT and CDR2 FQDESV (reference sequence). Full variable domain (remainder filled in from reference TRBV11-1 and TRBJ1-2): EAEVAQSPRYKITEKSQAVAFWCDPISGHATLYWYRQILGQGPELLVQFQDESVVDDSQLPKDRFSAERLKGVDSTLKIQPAELGDSAMYLCASSSPLPYHQSTNYGDTFGSGTRLTVV.

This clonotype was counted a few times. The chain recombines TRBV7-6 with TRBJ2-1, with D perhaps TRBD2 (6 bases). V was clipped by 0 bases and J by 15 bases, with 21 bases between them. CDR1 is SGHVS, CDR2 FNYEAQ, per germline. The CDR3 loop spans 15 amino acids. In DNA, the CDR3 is TGTGCCAGCAGCTTAGCGTCTTCGGGAGCCGTGGAGTGGTTCTTC. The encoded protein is CASSLASSGAVEWFF.

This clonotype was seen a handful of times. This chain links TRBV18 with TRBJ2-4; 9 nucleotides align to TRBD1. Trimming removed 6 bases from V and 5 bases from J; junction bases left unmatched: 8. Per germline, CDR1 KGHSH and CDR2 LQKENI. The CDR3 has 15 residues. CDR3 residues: CASSSPGQGENIQYF. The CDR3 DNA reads TGTGCCAGCTCGTCGCCGGGACAGGGAGAAAACATTCAGTACTTC.

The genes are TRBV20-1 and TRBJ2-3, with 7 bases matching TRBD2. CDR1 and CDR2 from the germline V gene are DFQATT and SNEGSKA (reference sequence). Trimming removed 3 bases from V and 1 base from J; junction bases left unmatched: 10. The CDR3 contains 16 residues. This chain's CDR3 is CSASSAGLAGTDTQYF. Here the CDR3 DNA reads TGCAGTGCTAGTAGCGCCGGGCTAGCGGGCACAGATACGCAGTATTTT.

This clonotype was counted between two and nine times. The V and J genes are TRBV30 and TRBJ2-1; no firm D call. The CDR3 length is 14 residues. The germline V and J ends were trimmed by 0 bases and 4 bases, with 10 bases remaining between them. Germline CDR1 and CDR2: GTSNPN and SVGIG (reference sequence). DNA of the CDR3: TGTGCCTGGAGTGTACTTTACAGATACAATGAGCAGTTCTTC. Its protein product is CAWSVLYRYNEQFF.

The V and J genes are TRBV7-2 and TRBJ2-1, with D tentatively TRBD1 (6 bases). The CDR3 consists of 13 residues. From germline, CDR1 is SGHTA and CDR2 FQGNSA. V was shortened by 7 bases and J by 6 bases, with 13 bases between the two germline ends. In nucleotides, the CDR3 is TGTGCCAGCACCTATAACAGGGTCAATGAGCAGTTCTTC. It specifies CASTYNRVNEQFF. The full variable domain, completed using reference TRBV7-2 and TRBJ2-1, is GAGVSQSPSNKVTEKGKDVELRCDPISGHTALYWYRQSLGQGLEFLIYFQGNSAPDKSGLPSDRFSAERTGGSVSTLTIQRTQQEDSAVYLCASTYNRVNEQFFGPGTRLTVL.

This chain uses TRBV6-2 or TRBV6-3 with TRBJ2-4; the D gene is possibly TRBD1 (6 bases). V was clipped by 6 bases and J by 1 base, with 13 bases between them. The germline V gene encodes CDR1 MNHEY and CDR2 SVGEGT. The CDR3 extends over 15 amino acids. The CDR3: CASSMDSLAKNIQYF. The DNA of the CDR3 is TGTGCCAGCAGCATGGACAGTTTGGCCAAAAACATTCAGTACTTC.

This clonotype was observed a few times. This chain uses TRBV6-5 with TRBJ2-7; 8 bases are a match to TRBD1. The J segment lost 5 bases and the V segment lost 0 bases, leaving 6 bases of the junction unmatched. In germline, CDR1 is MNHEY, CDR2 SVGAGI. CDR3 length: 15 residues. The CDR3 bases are TGTGCCAGCAGTTACTCCAGGACAGGGTCCAACGAGCAGTACTTC. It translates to CASSYSRTGSNEQYF.

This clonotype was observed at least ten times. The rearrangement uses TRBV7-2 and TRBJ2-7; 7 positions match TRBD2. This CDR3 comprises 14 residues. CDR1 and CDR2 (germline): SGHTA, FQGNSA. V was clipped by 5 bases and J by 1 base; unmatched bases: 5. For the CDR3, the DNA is TGTGCCAGCAGCGAGGCTAGCGGATCCTACGAGCAGTACTTC. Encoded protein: CASSEASGSYEQYF.

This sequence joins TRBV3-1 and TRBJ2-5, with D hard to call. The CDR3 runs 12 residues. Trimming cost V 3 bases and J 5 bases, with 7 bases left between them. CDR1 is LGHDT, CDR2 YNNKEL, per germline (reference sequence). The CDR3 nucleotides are TGTGCCAGCAGCCAGCTAGTGGAGACCCAGTACTTC. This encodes CASSQLVETQYF.

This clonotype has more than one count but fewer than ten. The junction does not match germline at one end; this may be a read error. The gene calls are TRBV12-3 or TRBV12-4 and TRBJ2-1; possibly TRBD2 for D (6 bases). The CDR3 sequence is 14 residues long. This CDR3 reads CASSLVQRRGEEFF. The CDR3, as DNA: TGTGCCAGCAGTTTGGTGCAGCGGAGGGGTGAGGAGTTCTTC.